Listed below are T cell receptor beta chains from one sample, sequenced in a study of OX40 agonist ivuxolimab in advanced cancers. Generated by immunoSEQ multiplex PCR, the TCRdb table keeps only in-frame clones and is missing some. The sample holds about 55,000 clones, about 90% seen once. Specimen: CD4+ or CD8+ T cells sorted from blood, collected in a trial of the OX40 agonist ivuxolimab. These receptors were collected from an adult with an advanced solid tumor such as melanoma, head and neck, liver or kidney cancer. Each CDR3 is given without its conserved first and last residue.

V gene,J gene,CDR3 protein
TRBV27,TRBJ1-1,ASSLSDRRNTEAF
TRBV29-1,TRBJ1-5,SVEARGQNQPQH
TRBV4-1,TRBJ1-3,ASSLLGVRGKGNTIY
TRBV13,TRBJ1-1,ASSTGSGVYTEAF
TRBV2,TRBJ2-2,ASTLPANTGELF
TRBV19,TRBJ2-1,ASSINGQGAINEQF
TRBV5-1,TRBJ1-6,ASKHEGASYNSPLH
TRBV7-9,TRBJ1-1,ASSLDGISINTEAF
TRBV12-5,TRBJ1-5,ASGLVIGTGPQPQH
TRBV6-1,TRBJ2-1,ASSLRAPEQF
TRBV6-1,TRBJ2-7,ASMVSYEQY
TRBV7-6,TRBJ2-3,ASSHPGGTSGGHQDLTDTQY
TRBV7-9,TRBJ1-2,ASSLTPGGAGTYGYT
TRBV5-4,TRBJ2-7,ASSLGQGTSYEQY
TRBV10-2,TRBJ2-7,ASSVLVGARYEQY
TRBV27,TRBJ2-1,ASSSEWGRNNEQF
TRBV6-5,TRBJ2-1,ASSYSRGYEQF
TRBV27,TRBJ2-7,ASSSKDGTYEQY
TRBV27,TRBJ2-7,ASSLWGADEQY
TRBV5-6,TRBJ2-2,ASSPDREGTGELF
TRBV5-1,TRBJ2-7,ASSLVAIDYEQY
TRBV19,TRBJ2-1,ASSISSLGNEQF
TRBV7-2,TRBJ1-4,ASSLTSVEKLF
TRBV4-1,TRBJ2-3,ASSQSVGGGVDTQY
TRBV5-8,TRBJ1-2,ASSLAGRQGYT
TRBV27,TRBJ1-1,ASSPRTGRYTEAF
TRBV18,TRBJ2-7,ASSPREGSYEQY
TRBV10-2,TRBJ2-3,ASGVGGGISTDTQY
TRBV6-1,TRBJ1-1,ASSEFGGVAF
TRBV6-1,TRBJ2-7,ASSGVLGGSSYEQY
TRBV7-9,TRBJ2-7,ASSNRTASYEQY
TRBV11-2,TRBJ2-3,ASSLGVQGPAFTDTQY
TRBV5-4,TRBJ1-1,ASSLDGDTEAF
TRBV19,TRBJ1-2,ASSIDLEGDGYT
TRBV16,TRBJ1-2,ASSPMTGSLGGYGYT
TRBV27,TRBJ2-3,ASGQRGGLDTQY
TRBV7-9,TRBJ1-3,ASSQEFHDRVGNTIY
TRBV9,TRBJ2-2,ASSGRPPERGELF
TRBV19,TRBJ1-2,ASSIGGIWGYT
TRBV7-9,TRBJ2-1,ASSRPGQGLAYNEQF
TRBV4-1,TRBJ2-5,ASSQEGRNGGEQETQY
TRBV6-5,TRBJ1-4,ASSYSTGGKLF
TRBV13,TRBJ1-1,ASSLPRTDFMNTEAF
TRBV7-8,TRBJ2-3,ASSAQTGWSGRTQY
TRBV5-1,TRBJ2-1,ASSSPSSSSYNEQF
TRBV27,TRBJ2-1,ASSHIPWTSGGADEQF
TRBV5-6,TRBJ1-5,ASSSTTDNQPQH